This T cell receptor (beta chain) was sequenced in a study of blood T cell repertoires in COVID-19. As for the study in general: Sites across the United States, Italy and Spain contributed samples from acute and convalescent COVID-19. PBMCs, B-cell-depleted T cells, or T cells provided the cDNA or gDNA that made up the material.

V lost 6 bases, J lost 9 bases, and 9 bases stayed unmatched. This CDR3 comprises 15 residues. Germline V gene data show CDR1 as ENHRY and CDR2 as SYGVKD. As originally analysed: Estimated nucleated cell counts came from reference gene primer amplification. Libraries were prepared by immunoSEQ multiplex PCR; TCRdb keeps only in-frame clonotypes and omits some of them. The V and J calls and clone size were taken over from that table, and D and trimming were inferred from the DNA. Among 200,000 to 250,000 clones listed, around 90% were seen once. The specimen sequenced was peripheral blood. The chain is built from TRBV10-3 and TRBJ2-1; 12 positions match TRBD2. The clonotype was recovered from a man younger than 35 with active or convalescent COVID-19. The CDR3 nucleotides read TGTGCCATCAGCCAAGGACTAGCGGGAACGGTTGAGCAGTTCTTC. Protein: CAISQGLAGTVEQFF.